This T cell receptor beta chain emerged from a study of T-cell reconstitution after alpha-beta-depleted transplantation in children. Unique molecular identifiers tagged the TCRbeta library. TCRdb fed the PCR reads into MiXCR, producing one record per CDR3 protein. The sample includes roughly 400,000 distinct CDR3 sequences, roughly 20% of them seen just once. CDR1 and CDR2 from the germline V gene are LGHNA and YSLEER. The CDR3 consists of 16 residues. Losses at the gene ends were 0 bases for V and 9 bases for J; bases not matched to a gene: 10. This sample comprised PBMCs from the stem cell graft donor, obtained from the stem cell graft. The chain has TRBV4-3 and TRBJ2-3, with 9 nucleotides matching TRBD1. The origin of this receptor is a human donor who donated a stem cell graft to a child with acute myeloid leukemia. Here the CDR3 DNA reads TGCGCCAGCAGCCAAGAAGCCGGGACAGGGATGGGCACGCAGTATTTT. Residues: CASSQEAGTGMGTQYF.